This T cell receptor beta chain derives from a study of OX40 agonist ivuxolimab in advanced cancers. CDR3 length: 14 amino acids. The ends were cut back, 3 bases at V and 1 base at J, with 7 bases in the middle. Germline-derived CDR1 and CDR2 are SGHNT and YYREEE (reference sequence). As for this clone: Antigen: not known.

General study results and limits: CD4+ T cells averaged fewer expanded clones than CD8+ T cells.

Libraries were prepared by immunoSEQ multiplex PCR; TCRdb keeps only in-frame clonotypes and omits some of them. The sample shows under 20,000 clones, about 86% of them seen only once. J is TRBJ2-2 and V is TRBV5-4; D may be TRBD1 (6 bases). The sequences come from CD4+ or CD8+ T cells sorted from blood, collected in a trial of the OX40 agonist ivuxolimab. This TCR was recovered from an adult with an advanced solid tumor such as melanoma, head and neck, liver or kidney cancer. DNA for the CDR3: TGTGCCAGCAGCTGGGGGCGGAACACCGGGGAGCTGTTTTTT. Residues: CASSWGRNTGELFF.